This TCR beta chain was retrieved from a study of CXCR3-negative and CXCR3-positive naive CD8 T cells. About this clonotype itself: Its antigen is unidentified.

Per germline, CDR1 SGHVS and CDR2 FNYEAQ. The CDR3 contains 19 residues. Regarding the study as a whole: Partly lower CXCR3 expression followed cryopreservation, and most assays relied on fresh PBMCs. Diversity ran similarly high across both naive subsets but far lower in memory CD8+ cells. Memory, not naive, CXCR3-negative and CXCR3-positive cells differed in TRBV-TRBJ usage. Greater hydrophobicity was found in TRB CDR3s of CXCR3-positive naive cells than of CXCR3-negative naive cells.

Naive CD8+ T cells carried a CD45RO-CCR7+CD27+CD95- phenotype. The libraries of TRB cDNA were constructed through 5' RACE using UMI labels. Following a re-call of the 5' RACE reads, TCRdb has one entry per CDR3 protein and lacks DNA. Here the sample table reports 50,000 or so distinct CDR3 sequences. The sequenced sample consisted of naive CXCR3+ CD8+ T cells from blood. Documented subset: CD45RO-CCR7+CD27+CD95- naive CD8+ T cells expressing CXCR3 (TNR3+). This receptor was obtained from a human donor in good health. Some clones in this sample may be carry-over from other donors' samples. The chain employs TRBV7-6 and TRBJ2-1; TCRdb's D gene call, TRBD2, goes unchecked for lack of DNA. CDR3 amino acids: CASSLVHEIPSGGTNEQFF.